This T cell receptor beta chain was recovered during a study of T cell repertoires in ileal Crohn's disease. Assay used: immunoSEQ multiplex PCR; TCRdb lists only in-frame clones, some missing. The sample records roughly 17,000 clones, about 92% being singletons. Study observations and caveats: All patients with clonality above 26.8% had endoscopic recurrence.

Time point in this sample: inflamed ileum from the surgical specimen. To note about this clone: Antigen specificity is unknown.

Germline CDR1 SEHNR, CDR2 FQNEAQ (reference sequence). The length of the CDR3 is 16 residues. The V gene lost 4 bases and the J gene lost 2 bases, with 16 bases spanning the gap. Sequencing was carried out using ileal tissue. This receptor was taken from an adult with Crohn's disease. The chain has TRBV7-9 and TRBJ2-3; D not certain. DNA of the CDR3: TGTGCCAGCAGCTCCACCGGCAGCGTATACACAGATACGCAGTATTTT. This codes for CASSSTGSVYTDTQYF.